These 26 T cell receptor beta chains originate from one sample sequenced in a study of T-cell reconstitution after alpha-beta-depleted transplantation in children. Library preparation (for TCRbeta) was performed with unique molecular identifiers. TCRdb reanalysed the PCR reads using MiXCR and keeps one entry per CDR3 protein. This table holds about 540,000 distinct CDR3 sequences, around 19% found once. Sequenced here: PBMCs from the stem cell graft donor, sampled from the stem cell graft. The source of these receptors is a human donor who donated a stem cell graft to a child with acute lymphoblastic leukemia.

This clonotype has only a few counts. The chain recombines TRBV3-1 with TRBJ2-1; no definite D call. The CDR3 loop spans 12 amino acids. CDR1 and CDR2 (germline): LGHDT, YNNKEL (reference sequence). Trimming took 0 bases from V and 8 from J, leaving 5 bases between them. The CDR3 here is CASSQEEHEQFF. The CDR3 nucleotides are TGTGCCAGCAGCCAAGAGGAGCATGAGCAGTTCTTC.

This clonotype was found many times. The V call is TRBV5-1, the J call TRBJ1-6; no firm D call. The ends were cut back, 4 bases at V and 9 bases at J, with 14 bases in the middle. The CDR3 totals 14 residues. Germline V lookup: CDR1 SGHRS, CDR2 YFSETQ. The CDR3 is CASSAMEIRSPLHF. The CDR3 nucleotides read TGCGCCAGCAGCGCGATGGAAATCCGTTCACCCCTCCACTTT.

This clonotype came up a few times. The V call is TRBV5-1, the J call TRBJ2-5, with TRBD2 identical over 9 bases. With 4 bases clipped from V and 5 bases from J, the junction kept 9 bases outside the gene matches. Germline V gene sequence: CDR1 SGHRS, CDR2 YFSETQ. CDR3 length: 15 residues. This CDR3 reads CASSLSGSGKETQYF. The CDR3 coding sequence is TGCGCCAGCAGCCTTAGCGGGAGTGGAAAGGAGACCCAGTACTTC.

The gene calls are TRBV6-6 and TRBJ1-2, with D tentatively TRBD1 (6 bases). The CDR3 covers 12 residues. Germline CDR1 is MNHNY and CDR2 is SVGAGI (reference sequence). V shed 5 bases and J shed 7 bases, with 11 bases lying between them. This chain's CDR3 is CASSPGAGGYTF. CDR3 DNA sequence: TGTGCCAGCAGTCCAGGGGCGGGTGGCTACACCTTC.

The chain links TRBV5-1 to TRBJ2-1, with a weak D call TRBD2 (6 bases). V gave up 6 bases and J gave up 6 bases, with 19 bases separating them. CDR1 is SGHRS, CDR2 YFSETQ, per germline. The CDR3 has 15 amino acids. The CDR3 sequence is CASTIPGVAGNEQFF. The CDR3 DNA is TGCGCCAGCACCATCCCGGGGGTAGCTGGCAATGAGCAGTTCTTC. Full variable domain (rest looked up from reference TRBV5-1 and TRBJ2-1): KAGVTQTPRYLIKTRGQQVTLSCSPISGHRSVSWYQQTPGQGLQFLFEYFSETQRNKGNFPGRFSGRQFSNSRSEMNVSTLELGDSALYLCASTIPGVAGNEQFFGPGTRLTVL.

The count of this clonotype is one. CDR3 coding DNA: TGTGCCAGCAGTGTTCCAAATAGTGGCCCCAGCACAGATACGCAGTATTTT. Protein: CASSVPNSGPSTDTQYF. The chain employs TRBV25-1 and TRBJ2-3, with D unclear. Trimming left V 4 bases short and J 0 bases short, with 17 bases between. CDR1 MGHDK and CDR2 SYGVNS come from the germline V gene. This CDR3 is built from 17 residues.

This clonotype was counted between two and nine times. This chain connects TRBV12-3 or TRBV12-4 to TRBJ1-1; maybe TRBD1 (5 bases). V dropped 2 bases and J dropped 10 bases, with 23 bases sitting between them. This CDR3 has 16 amino acids. The CDR3 loop is CASSLLARDWRGGAFF. The DNA for the CDR3 is TGTGCCAGCAGTTTACTAGCCCGGGACTGGCGCGGAGGAGCTTTCTTT.

The V and J genes are TRBV6-5 and TRBJ1-1; a weak D match, TRBD1 (6 bases). Germline CDR1 is MNHEY and CDR2 is SVGAGI. This CDR3 is built from 16 residues. V was clipped by 0 bases and J by 1 base, with 12 bases between them. The CDR3 bases are TGTGCCAGCAGTTACTCGATCTGGGGGCGGAACACTGAAGCTTTCTTT. Translated: CASSYSIWGRNTEAFF.

V gene TRBV6-1 combines with J gene TRBJ2-2, with D maybe TRBD1 (6 bases). The V gene lost 2 bases and the J gene lost 0 bases, with 7 bases spanning the gap. In germline, CDR1 is MNHNS, CDR2 SASEGT. The CDR3 has 15 amino acids. CDR3 region: CASSERTANTGELFF. The CDR3 DNA reads as TGTGCCAGCAGTGAACGGACAGCGAACACCGGGGAGCTGTTTTTT.

The V gene is TRBV5-1, the J gene TRBJ2-7, with 9 bases fitting TRBD1. Trimming removed 4 bases from V and 5 bases from J; junction bases left unmatched: 10. The germline V gene has CDR1 SGHRS and CDR2 YFSETQ. This CDR3 has 15 amino acids. The CDR3 DNA reads TGCGCCAGCAGCCCTTCGGACAGGGGTTACGACGAGCAGTACTTC. It encodes CASSPSDRGYDEQYF.

This clonotype was seen at least ten times. V gene TRBV5-6 combines with J gene TRBJ2-7, with 7 bases that match TRBD1. The CDR3 extends over 13 amino acids. The ends lost 4 bases at V and 2 bases at J; junction bases unmatched: 3. Germline CDR1 is SGHDT and CDR2 is YYEEEE. The CDR3 sequence is CASSRQGAYEQYF. The CDR3 DNA reads as TGTGCCAGCAGCCGTCAGGGGGCCTACGAGCAGTACTTC.

V usage is TRBV4-1 and J usage is TRBJ2-6; D gene ambiguous. This CDR3 comprises 15 residues. CDR1 and CDR2 (germline): MGHRA, YSYEKL. Trimming stripped 0 bases from V and 2 bases from J, with 5 bases between. The CDR3 DNA is TGCGCCAGCAGCCAAGAAGATCCTGGGGCCAACGTCCTGACTTTC. Protein product: CASSQEDPGANVLTF.

The chain is built from TRBV20-1 and TRBJ1-5; perhaps TRBD1 as D (6 bases). The germline CDR1 and CDR2 sequences are DFQATT and SNEGSKA (reference sequence). Trimming removed 4 bases from V and 5 bases from J, with 12 bases in between. This CDR3 spans 13 amino acids. CDR3 residues: CSAIRTADQPQHF. Written as DNA, the CDR3 is TGCAGTGCTATTCGGACAGCCGATCAGCCCCAGCATTTT.

This clonotype was found a few times. J is TRBJ2-1 and V is TRBV20-1; 8 nucleotides line up with TRBD2. Per the germline V gene, CDR1 is DFQATT and CDR2 is SNEGSKA (reference sequence). The CDR3 totals 14 residues. Unmatched junction bases numbered 12, after V lost 5 bases and J lost 9 bases. The CDR3 coding sequence is TGCAGTGCTCCGGGACTAGGGGGGGCGGGTGAGCAGTTCTTC. Its protein product is CSAPGLGGAGEQFF.

V usage is TRBV20-1 and J usage is TRBJ2-1, with TRBD2 as a possible D gene (6 bases). CDR3 length: 15 residues. Germline assignment: CDR1 DFQATT and CDR2 SNEGSKA (reference sequence). The V gene lost 6 bases and the J gene lost 6 bases, with 21 bases spanning the gap. The CDR3 loop is CSATLAQSSGNEQFF. CDR3 nucleotides: TGCAGTGCCACGCTAGCGCAAAGTAGCGGCAATGAGCAGTTCTTC.

V is TRBV5-4 and J is TRBJ1-1; tentative D call: TRBD1 (6 bases). The CDR3 loop spans 15 amino acids. CDR1 SGHNT and CDR2 YYREEE come from the germline V gene (reference sequence). Trimming pared 0 bases from V and 0 bases from J, leaving 9 bases between. The CDR3 loop reads CASSLDREMNTEAFF. CDR3 bases: TGTGCCAGCAGCTTGGACAGGGAAATGAACACTGAAGCTTTCTTT.

This clonotype was observed a handful of times. The V and J genes are TRBV5-1 and TRBJ2-1; D remains ambiguous. The CDR3 runs to 12 residues. Germline values: CDR1 SGHRS, CDR2 YFSETQ. Trimming removed 5 bases from V and 8 bases from J, with 11 bases in between. CDR3 residues: CASRGSPDEQFF. As DNA, the CDR3 is TGCGCCAGCAGAGGTAGTCCAGATGAGCAGTTCTTC.

The V gene is TRBV4-1, the J gene TRBJ1-2; no firm D call. In germline, CDR1 is MGHRA, CDR2 YSYEKL. Trimming removed 0 bases at V and 2 bases at J, with 7 bases between. This CDR3 comprises 14 residues. Written as DNA, the CDR3 is TGCGCCAGCAGCCAAGAGGGCCGGAACTATGGCTACACCTTC. Protein product: CASSQEGRNYGYTF.

At least ten counts were recorded for this clonotype. The chain couples TRBV6-2 or TRBV6-3 to TRBJ1-1, with D uncertain. V gave up 7 bases and J gave up 1 base, with 13 bases separating them. Germline V gene lookup returns CDR1 MNHEY and CDR2 SVGEGT. This CDR3 has 14 residues. The chain's CDR3 is CASTPREGNTEAFF. The CDR3, as DNA: TGTGCCAGCACCCCGAGGGAGGGGAACACTGAAGCTTTCTTT.

The rearrangement links TRBV27 to TRBJ1-5, with D hard to call. Looked up from germline, CDR1 is MNHEY and CDR2 is SMNVEV (reference sequence). The V gene lost 3 bases and the J gene lost 1 base, with 7 bases spanning the gap. CDR3 length: 14 residues. For the CDR3, the DNA is TGTGCCAGCAGTTTTTTTCCAAGCAATCAGCCCCAGCATTTT. Translated: CASSFFPSNQPQHF.

V gene TRBV18 combines with J gene TRBJ2-5, with D unclear. The germline V gene encodes CDR1 KGHSH and CDR2 LQKENI. The germline V and J ends were trimmed by 3 bases and 0 bases, with 11 bases remaining between them. The CDR3 runs to 15 residues. Here the CDR3 DNA reads TGTGCCAGCTCACCTAAAGGGTACTACCAAGAGACCCAGTACTTC. Its translation is CASSPKGYYQETQYF.

The gene calls are TRBV9 and TRBJ2-2; 11 positions agree with TRBD2. The CDR3 loop spans 15 amino acids. Germline V gives CDR1 SGDLS, CDR2 YYNGEE. Losses at the gene ends were 2 bases for V and 6 bases for J; bases not matched to a gene: 3. CDR3 DNA sequence: TGTGCCAGCAGCGTTAGCGGGAGGGCCGCCGGGGAGCTGTTTTTT. Its translation is CASSVSGRAAGELFF.

This clonotype was counted only a few times. In DNA, the CDR3 is TGTGCCGTCGGGAACCGGGATAGCTCCTACGAGCAGTACTTC. Protein product: CAVGNRDSSYEQYF. The gene calls are TRBV24-1 and TRBJ2-7; D possibly corresponds to TRBD2 (5 bases). V was clipped by 12 bases and J by 0 bases, with 17 bases between them. The CDR3 loop spans 14 amino acids. Germline V CDR1 and CDR2: KGHDR, SFDVKD.

The chain employs TRBV5-1 and TRBJ2-7; 14 bases are shared with TRBD2. There are 16 residues in the CDR3. J gave up 5 bases and V 4 bases, and 8 bases lay outside the gene matches. Germline CDR1 and CDR2: SGHRS and YFSETQ. The CDR3 DNA sequence: TGCGCCAGCAGCCCTACTCCGGGACTAGCGGGAGACGAGCAGTACTTC. It yields the protein CASSPTPGLAGDEQYF.

This chain links TRBV4-1 with TRBJ1-6; tentative D call: TRBD1 (5 bases). Trimming pared 1 base from V and 14 bases from J, leaving 18 bases between. The CDR3 covers 15 residues. Per the germline V gene, CDR1 is MGHRA and CDR2 is YSYEKL. The CDR3 bases are TGCGCCAGCAGCCAAGGTGACGGGACCGTCGGGGCCCTCCACTTT. Protein: CASSQGDGTVGALHF.

This clonotype was counted a few times. The chain employs TRBV5-5 and TRBJ2-1, with unresolved D. The germline V gene encodes CDR1 SGHKS and CDR2 YYEKEE (reference sequence). This CDR3 is built from 12 residues. V was pared by 5 bases and J by 9 bases, with 12 bases between. DNA of the CDR3: TGTGCCAGCAGTTACACCGCCGGTGAGCAGTTCTTC. Its protein product is CASSYTAGEQFF.